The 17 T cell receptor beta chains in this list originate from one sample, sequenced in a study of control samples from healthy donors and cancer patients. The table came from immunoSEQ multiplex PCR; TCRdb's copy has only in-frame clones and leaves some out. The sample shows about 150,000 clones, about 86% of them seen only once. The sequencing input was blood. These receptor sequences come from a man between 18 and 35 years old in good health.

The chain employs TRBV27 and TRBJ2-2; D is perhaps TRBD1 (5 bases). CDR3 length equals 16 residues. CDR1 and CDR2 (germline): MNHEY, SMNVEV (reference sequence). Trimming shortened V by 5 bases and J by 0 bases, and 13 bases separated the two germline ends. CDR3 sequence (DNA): TGTGCCAGCAGTGCTAGACAGCTACCGAACACCGGGGAGCTGTTTTTT. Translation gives CASSARQLPNTGELFF.

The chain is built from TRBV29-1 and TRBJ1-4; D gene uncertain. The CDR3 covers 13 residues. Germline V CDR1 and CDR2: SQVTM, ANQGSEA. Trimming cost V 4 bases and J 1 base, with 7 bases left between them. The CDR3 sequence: CSVGRGTNEKLFF. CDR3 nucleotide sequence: TGCAGCGTTGGACGAGGAACTAATGAAAAACTGTTTTTT.

In nucleotides, the CDR3 is TGTGCCAGCAGCATAAACGGGGGCGTCATTGTCGAGCAGTACTTC. Its protein product is CASSINGGVIVEQYF. The rearrangement joins TRBV13 to TRBJ2-7; D may match TRBD1 or TRBD2 (6 bases each). Trimming cost V 5 bases and J 6 bases, with 20 bases left between them. The CDR3 spans 15 residues. Germline V gene sequence: CDR1 PRHDT, CDR2 FYEKMQ (reference sequence).

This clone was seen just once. The CDR3 loop is CASSQDPHRELFYEKLFF. The CDR3, as DNA: TGCGCCAGCAGCCAAGATCCCCACAGGGAACTTTTTTATGAAAAACTGTTTTTT. The chain employs TRBV4-1 and TRBJ1-4; tentative D call: TRBD1 (6 bases). The CDR3 is 18 amino acids. Germline-derived CDR1 and CDR2 are MGHRA and YSYEKL. The V end was cut by 0 bases, the J end by 6 bases, with 20 bases between.

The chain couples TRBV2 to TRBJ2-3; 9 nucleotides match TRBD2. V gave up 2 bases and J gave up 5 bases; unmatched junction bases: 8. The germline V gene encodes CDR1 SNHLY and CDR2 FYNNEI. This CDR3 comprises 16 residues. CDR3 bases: TGTGCCAGCAGTGAAACGACTAGCGGATTTCTAGATACGCAGTATTTT. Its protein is CASSETTSGFLDTQYF. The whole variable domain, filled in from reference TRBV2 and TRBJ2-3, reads EPEVTQTPSHQVTQMGQEVILRCVPISNHLYFYWYRQILGQKVEFLVSFYNNEISEKSEIFDDQFSVERPDGSNFTLKIRSTKLEDSAMYFCASSETTSGFLDTQYFGPGTRLTVL.

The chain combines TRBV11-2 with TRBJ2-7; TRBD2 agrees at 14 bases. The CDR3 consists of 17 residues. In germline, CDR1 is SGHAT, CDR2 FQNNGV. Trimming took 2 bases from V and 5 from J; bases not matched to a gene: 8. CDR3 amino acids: CASSLRTSGGIYNEQYF. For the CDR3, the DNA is TGTGCCAGCAGCTTAAGGACTAGCGGGGGGATATACAACGAGCAGTACTTC.

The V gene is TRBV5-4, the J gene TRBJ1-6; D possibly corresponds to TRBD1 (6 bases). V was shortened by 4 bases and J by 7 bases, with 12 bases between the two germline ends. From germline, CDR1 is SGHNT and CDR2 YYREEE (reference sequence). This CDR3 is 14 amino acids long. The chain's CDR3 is CASSLDRGNSPLHF. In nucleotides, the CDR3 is TGTGCCAGCAGCCTGGATAGGGGGAATTCACCCCTCCACTTT.

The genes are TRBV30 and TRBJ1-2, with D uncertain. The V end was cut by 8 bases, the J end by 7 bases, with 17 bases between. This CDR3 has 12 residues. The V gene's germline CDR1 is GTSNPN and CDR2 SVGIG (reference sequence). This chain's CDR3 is CATSLGKGGYTF. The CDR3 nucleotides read TGTGCCACCTCGCTAGGAAAAGGTGGCTACACCTTC.

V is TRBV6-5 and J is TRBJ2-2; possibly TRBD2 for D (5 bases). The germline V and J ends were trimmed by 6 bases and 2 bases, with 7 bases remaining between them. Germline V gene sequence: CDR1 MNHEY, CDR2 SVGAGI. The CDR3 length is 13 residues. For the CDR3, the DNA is TGTGCCAGCAGCCGGGGTAACACCGGGGAGCTGTTTTTT. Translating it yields CASSRGNTGELFF.

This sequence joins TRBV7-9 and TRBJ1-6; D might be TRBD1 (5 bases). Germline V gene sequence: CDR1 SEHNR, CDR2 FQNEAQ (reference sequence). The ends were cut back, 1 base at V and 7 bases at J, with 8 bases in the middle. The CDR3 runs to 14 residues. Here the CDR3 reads CASSLVQENSPLHF. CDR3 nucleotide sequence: TGTGCCAGCAGCTTAGTACAGGAGAATTCACCCCTCCACTTT.

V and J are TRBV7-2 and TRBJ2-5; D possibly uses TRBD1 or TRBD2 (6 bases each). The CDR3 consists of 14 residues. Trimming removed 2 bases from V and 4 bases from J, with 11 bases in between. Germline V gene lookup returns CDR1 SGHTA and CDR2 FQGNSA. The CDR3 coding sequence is TGTGCCAGCAGCTTATTATGGGGGGCAGAGACCCAGTACTTC. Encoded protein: CASSLLWGAETQYF.

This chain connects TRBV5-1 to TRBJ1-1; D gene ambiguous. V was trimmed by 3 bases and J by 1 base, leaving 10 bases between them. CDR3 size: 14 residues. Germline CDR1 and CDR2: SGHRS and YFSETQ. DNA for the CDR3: TGCGCCAGCAGCTCCTTAGTTGGGAACACTGAAGCTTTCTTT. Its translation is CASSSLVGNTEAFF. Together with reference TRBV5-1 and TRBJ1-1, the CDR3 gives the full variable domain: KAGVTQTPRYLIKTRGQQVTLSCSPISGHRSVSWYQQTPGQGLQFLFEYFSETQRNKGNFPGRFSGRQFSNSRSEMNVSTLELGDSALYLCASSSLVGNTEAFFGQGTRLTVV.

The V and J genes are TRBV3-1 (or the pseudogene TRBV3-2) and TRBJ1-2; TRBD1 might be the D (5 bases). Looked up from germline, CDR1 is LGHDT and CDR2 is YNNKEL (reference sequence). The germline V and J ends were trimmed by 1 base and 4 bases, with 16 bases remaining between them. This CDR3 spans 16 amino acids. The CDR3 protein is CASSQGLGGDLYGYTF. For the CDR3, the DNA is TGTGCCAGCAGCCAAGGGTTGGGAGGGGACCTCTATGGCTACACCTTC.

CDR3 residues: CASSGTGRGAVTGELFF. CDR3 DNA: TGTGCCAGCAGTGGAACCGGCCGGGGGGCGGTCACCGGGGAGCTGTTTTTT. This chain uses TRBV2 with TRBJ2-2, with D tentatively TRBD2 (7 bases). V was shortened by 4 bases and J by 4 bases, with 19 bases between the two germline ends. The germline CDR1 and CDR2 sequences are SNHLY and FYNNEI. The CDR3 is 17 amino acids.

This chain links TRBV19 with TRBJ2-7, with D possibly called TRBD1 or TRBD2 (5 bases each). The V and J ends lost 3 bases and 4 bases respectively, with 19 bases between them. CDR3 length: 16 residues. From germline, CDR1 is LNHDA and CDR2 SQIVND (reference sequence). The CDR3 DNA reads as TGTGCCAGTAGTATGGGACCTACACCCTTTGTGTACGAGCAGTACTTC. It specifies CASSMGPTPFVYEQYF.

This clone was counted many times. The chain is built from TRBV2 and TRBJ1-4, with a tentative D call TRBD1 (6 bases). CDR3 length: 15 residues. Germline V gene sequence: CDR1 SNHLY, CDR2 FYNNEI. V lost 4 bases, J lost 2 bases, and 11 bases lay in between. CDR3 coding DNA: TGTGCCAGCAGTGTACAGGGCTGGACTAATGAAAAACTGTTTTTT. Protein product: CASSVQGWTNEKLFF.

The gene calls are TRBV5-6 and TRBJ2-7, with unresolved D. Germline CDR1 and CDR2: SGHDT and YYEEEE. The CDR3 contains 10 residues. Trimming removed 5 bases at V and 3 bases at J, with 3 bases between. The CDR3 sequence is CASRGYEQYF. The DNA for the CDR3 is TGTGCCAGCAGGGGCTACGAGCAGTACTTC.